The clone carrying this T cell receptor (beta chain) was seen once. The protocol was immunoSEQ multiplex PCR, while the TCRdb copy is restricted to in-frame clones and leaves out a portion. The top ten clones hold 23% of a sample with 1,500 to 1,700 clones, approximately 52% of them seen once. These data originate in a study of CD39 and CD103 CD8 tumor-infiltrating T cells. Trimming removed 4 bases at V and 2 bases at J, with 12 bases between. In germline, CDR1 is SGHDN, CDR2 FVKESK. The CDR3 runs to 14 residues. The sequencing sample was made of CD39- CD103+ CD8+ T cells sorted from the tumor. Sample subset: CD103+CD39- single-positive CD45RA- CD8 T cells. This chain joins TRBV14 and TRBJ2-7, with a possible D match to TRBD2 (5 bases). The sequence derives from a human donor with head and neck squamous cell carcinoma. The CDR3, as DNA: TGTGCCAGCAGCCCTCTAGCAGAAACCTACGAGCAGTACTTC. This gives the protein CASSPLAETYEQYF.